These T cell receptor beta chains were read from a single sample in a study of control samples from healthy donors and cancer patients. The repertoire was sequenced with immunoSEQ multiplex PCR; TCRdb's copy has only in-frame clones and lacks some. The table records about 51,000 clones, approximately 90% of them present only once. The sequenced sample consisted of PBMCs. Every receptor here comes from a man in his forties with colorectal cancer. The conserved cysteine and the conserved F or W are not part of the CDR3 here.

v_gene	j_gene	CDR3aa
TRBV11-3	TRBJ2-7	ASSLADVSYEQY
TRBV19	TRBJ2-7	ASSGRTGTYEQY
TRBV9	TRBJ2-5	ASSGVPSSGSGRETQY
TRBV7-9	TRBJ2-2	ASSLGHNTGELF
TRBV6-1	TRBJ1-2	ASSEAKMGGRNYGYT
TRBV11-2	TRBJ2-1	ASSLHVYNEQF
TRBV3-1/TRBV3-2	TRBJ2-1	ASRDGGIYNEQF
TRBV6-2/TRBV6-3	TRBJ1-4	ASSYSFSPGLFNEKLF
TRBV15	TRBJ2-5	ATSWTGGETQY
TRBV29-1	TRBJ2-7	SVETGTGTYEQY
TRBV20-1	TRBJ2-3	SASPGLAADYRSTDTQY
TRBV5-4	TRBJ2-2	ASSSNDGSGRGELF
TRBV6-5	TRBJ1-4	ASSRSLGLKGRLF
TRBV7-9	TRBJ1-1	ASSLEDPTEAF
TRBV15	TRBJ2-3	ATSRDRGWRPDTQY
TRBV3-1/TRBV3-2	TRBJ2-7	ASSQVQRGYEQY
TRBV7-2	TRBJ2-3	ASSPARGKADTQY
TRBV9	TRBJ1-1	ASSLSGQGNTEAF
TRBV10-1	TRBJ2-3	ASSDAWSVSTDTQY
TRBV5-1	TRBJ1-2	ASSLALGGAEGYT
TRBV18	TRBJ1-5	ASSRQFNQPQH
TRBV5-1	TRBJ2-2	ASSPSGARNTGELF
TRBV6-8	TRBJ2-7	VSRQEGYEQY
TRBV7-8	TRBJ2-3	ASSLRWGLVGDTQY